A single sample is the source of the 7 T cell receptor beta chains below, sequenced in a study of control samples from healthy donors and cancer patients. Sequencing was performed with immunoSEQ multiplex PCR; in TCRdb, only in-frame clones are kept and a portion is missing. The profile shows 190,000 or so clones, 85% to 95% of them singletons. The specimen was blood. The receptor source for this set is a man in his late teens or twenties in good health.

The chain combines TRBV5-1 with TRBJ2-6, with D hard to call. There are 16 residues in the CDR3. Germline values: CDR1 SGHRS, CDR2 YFSETQ. The germline V and J ends were trimmed by 0 bases and 2 bases, with 9 bases remaining between them. The CDR3 DNA follows: TGCGCCAGCAGCTTGGCTGGGAATACTGGGGCCAACGTCCTGACTTTC. Amino acids: CASSLAGNTGANVLTF.

This chain joins TRBV9 and TRBJ1-2, with D tentatively TRBD1 (5 bases). Per germline, CDR1 SGDLS and CDR2 YYNGEE. The CDR3 sequence is 12 residues long. Trimming left V 7 bases short and J 8 bases short, with 15 bases between. The CDR3 DNA sequence: TGTGCCAGCGGGGGGGGAGGGGAAGGCTACACCTTC. Its translation: CASGGGGEGYTF. The full variable domain, with the rest looked up from reference TRBV9 and TRBJ1-2, is DSGVTQTPKHLITATGQRVTLRCSPRSGDLSVYWYQQSLDQGLQFLIQYYNGEERAKGNILERFSAQQFPDLHSELNLSSLELGDSALYFCASGGGGEGYTFGSGTRLTVV.

The chain uses TRBV6-2 or TRBV6-3 and TRBJ2-7; perhaps TRBD1 as D (6 bases). This CDR3 is 16 amino acids long. V lost 0 bases to trimming and J lost 5 bases, with 17 bases between them. Germline-derived CDR1 and CDR2 are MNHEY and SVGEGT. Here the CDR3 reads CASSYSSAGAVNEQYF. The DNA for the CDR3 is TGTGCCAGCAGTTACTCGTCGGCAGGGGCGGTCAACGAGCAGTACTTC.

This chain connects TRBV19 to TRBJ2-2; D might be TRBD1 (5 bases). Per germline, CDR1 LNHDA and CDR2 SQIVND (reference sequence). Trimming removed 5 bases from V and 4 bases from J, with 14 bases in between. The CDR3 loop spans 15 amino acids. CDR3 nucleotide sequence: TGTGCCAGTAGTTTCAGCAGGGTCAGCACCGGGGAGCTGTTTTTT. As protein: CASSFSRVSTGELFF.

This chain uses TRBV5-5 with TRBJ2-1; 11 bases are a match to TRBD2. V shed 1 base and J 8 bases; nucleotides not matched to a gene: 8. The CDR3 extends over 16 amino acids. In germline, CDR1 is SGHKS, CDR2 YYEKEE (reference sequence). The CDR3 DNA is TGTGCCAGCAGCTTGTGGTATAGCGGGGGGGCGGATGAGCAGTTCTTC. Amino acids: CASSLWYSGGADEQFF.

DNA of the CDR3: TGTGCCAGTAGTCCGGTCGGGGGGAACAATGAGCAGTTCTTC. It translates to CASSPVGGNNEQFF. The rearrangement joins TRBV19 to TRBJ2-1; TRBD2 matches at 7 bases. V was clipped by 5 bases and J by 5 bases; unmatched bases: 6. Germline assignment: CDR1 LNHDA and CDR2 SQIVND (reference sequence). The CDR3 runs to 14 residues.

The genes are TRBV3-1 (or the pseudogene TRBV3-2) and TRBJ1-2, with 7 bases aligning to TRBD1. V shed 4 bases, J shed 4 bases, and the junction held 6 bases outside the gene matches. This CDR3 is 14 amino acids long. Germline CDR1 is LGHDT and CDR2 is YNNKEL (reference sequence). CDR3 in DNA: TGTGCCAGCAGCCCCGGGACAGAAGCCTATGGCTACACCTTC. This codes for CASSPGTEAYGYTF.